The 13 T cell receptor beta chains presented below share a single source sample, sequenced in a study of OX40 agonist ivuxolimab in advanced cancers. Clones were read by immunoSEQ multiplex PCR, and TCRdb kept only the in-frame ones, dropping some. The data contain 24,000 or so clones, about 85% of them singletons. This material consisted of CD4+ or CD8+ T cells sorted from blood, taken in a trial of the OX40 agonist ivuxolimab. The source is an adult with an advanced solid tumor such as melanoma, head and neck, liver or kidney cancer.

V and J are TRBV7-9 and TRBJ1-5, with 7 bases that match TRBD1. In germline, CDR1 is SEHNR, CDR2 FQNEAQ (reference sequence). The ends lost 1 base at V and 5 bases at J; junction bases unmatched: 5. The CDR3 runs 15 residues. The CDR3 spells CASSLGSGGDQPQHF. CDR3 DNA sequence: TGTGCCAGCAGCTTAGGTTCAGGGGGAGATCAGCCCCAGCATTTT. The variable domain in full, completed from reference TRBV7-9 and TRBJ1-5, reads DTGVSQNPRHKITKRGQNVTFRCDPISEHNRLYWYRQTLGQGPEFLTYFQNEAQLEKSRLLSDRFSAERPKGSFSTLEIQRTEQGDSAMYLCASSLGSGGDQPQHFGDGTRLSIL.

The gene calls are TRBV27 and TRBJ2-5; TRBD2 might be the D (5 bases). Germline lookup yields CDR1 MNHEY and CDR2 SMNVEV (reference sequence). The CDR3 runs to 14 residues. V dropped 3 bases and J dropped 2 bases, with 10 bases sitting between them. The CDR3 DNA follows: TGTGCCAGCAGTTTCAAGAGCGGACAAGAGACCCAGTACTTC. This gives the protein CASSFKSGQETQYF.

CDR3 in DNA: TGTGCCAGCTCACCGACCCCGGGGCGAACTGAAGCTTTCTTT. This encodes CASSPTPGRTEAFF. The V and J genes are TRBV18 and TRBJ1-1; tentatively, D is TRBD1 (5 bases). CDR1 and CDR2 from the germline V gene are KGHSH and LQKENI. V was clipped by 3 bases and J by 5 bases, with 13 bases between them. The CDR3 sequence is 14 residues long.

This chain connects TRBV9 to TRBJ1-4; TRBD1 aligns across 7 bases. Per the germline V gene, CDR1 is SGDLS and CDR2 is YYNGEE. This CDR3 is built from 15 residues. Germline trimming cut 0 bases from V and 1 base from J; bases unmatched to any gene: 0. The CDR3 DNA sequence: TGTGCCAGCAGCGTAGGACAGGGAACTAATGAAAAACTGTTTTTT. Its translation: CASSVGQGTNEKLFF.

This clone came up once. The chain combines TRBV12-5 with TRBJ2-1; D could derive from TRBD1 or TRBD2 (5 bases each). From germline, CDR1 is LGHNT and CDR2 FRNRAP. There are 16 residues in the CDR3. V was trimmed by 6 bases and J by 2 bases, leaving 17 bases between them. The DNA of the CDR3 is TGTGCTAGTGGCCCAAGGGGCCAGCGGACCTACAATGAGCAGTTCTTC. Translation gives CASGPRGQRTYNEQFF. Drawing the rest from reference TRBV12-5 and TRBJ2-1, the complete variable domain is DARVTQTPRHKVTEMGQEVTMRCQPILGHNTVFWYRQTMMQGLELLAYFRNRAPLDDSGMPKDRFSAEMPDATLATLKIQPSEPRDSAVYFCASGPRGQRTYNEQFFGPGTRLTVL.

This sequence joins TRBV5-6 and TRBJ1-5, with 7 bases lining up with TRBD1. The CDR3 consists of 15 residues. J lost 6 bases, V lost 6 bases, and 12 bases had no gene match. Germline V gene lookup returns CDR1 SGHDT and CDR2 YYEEEE. For the CDR3, the DNA is TGTGCCAGCAATTCACAGGGGAGGAGGACTCAGCCCCAGCATTTT. It codes for CASNSQGRRTQPQHF.

The chain has TRBV7-9 and TRBJ2-3; D is unresolved. CDR3 length: 16 amino acids. Trimming removed 2 bases from V and 1 base from J, with 13 bases in between. Germline V gene sequence: CDR1 SEHNR, CDR2 FQNEAQ (reference sequence). Written as DNA, the CDR3 is TGTGCCAGCAGCTTACAGTCCTCAGGAGGCACAGATACGCAGTATTTT. Its translation: CASSLQSSGGTDTQYF. The full variable domain, in which reference TRBV7-9 and TRBJ2-3 provide the parts outside the CDR3, is DTGVSQNPRHKITKRGQNVTFRCDPISEHNRLYWYRQTLGQGPEFLTYFQNEAQLEKSRLLSDRFSAERPKGSFSTLEIQRTEQGDSAMYLCASSLQSSGGTDTQYFGPGTRLTVL.

The chain combines TRBV4-1 with TRBJ2-5; TRBD2 might be the D (5 bases). With 3 bases removed from V and 5 bases from J, the gap between germline ends came to 10 bases. CDR3 length: 13 amino acids. Per germline, CDR1 MGHRA and CDR2 YSYEKL. The CDR3 is CASSQEDWETQYF. The CDR3 region has the DNA TGCGCCAGCAGCCAGGAGGATTGGGAGACCCAGTACTTC.

V is TRBV10-2 and J is TRBJ1-3; D is unresolved. With 3 bases removed from V and 0 bases from J, the gap between germline ends came to 9 bases. Germline values: CDR1 WSHSY, CDR2 SAAADI. CDR3 length: 15 amino acids. The CDR3: CASSEGPHSGNTIYF. The CDR3 nucleotides are TGCGCCAGCAGTGAAGGTCCGCACTCTGGAAACACCATATATTTT.

The rearrangement joins TRBV19 to TRBJ2-3; D ambiguous. CDR1 LNHDA and CDR2 SQIVND come from the germline V gene (reference sequence). Trimming pared 5 bases from V and 3 bases from J, leaving 6 bases between. This CDR3 is built from 12 residues. The CDR3 sequence is CASSQETDTQYF. CDR3 nucleotides: TGTGCCAGTAGTCAAGAAACAGATACGCAGTATTTT.

The V call is TRBV2, the J call TRBJ2-5; tentatively, D is TRBD1 (6 bases). Trimming cost V 6 bases and J 12 bases, with 17 bases left between them. Per germline, CDR1 SNHLY and CDR2 FYNNEI. The CDR3 spans 12 residues. In DNA form, the CDR3 reads TGTGCCAGCAGCGATGGACAGAAGATAAAGTACTTC. Encoded protein: CASSDGQKIKYF.

CDR3 DNA: TGCGCCAGCAGTGAACCGGACAGGCCCTACGAGCAGTACTTC. Translating gives CASSEPDRPYEQYF. The genes are TRBV10-2 and TRBJ2-7; the match to TRBD1 covers 7 bases. Germline trimming cut 3 bases from V and 2 bases from J; bases unmatched to any gene: 4. CDR3 length: 14 amino acids. CDR1 and CDR2 from the germline V gene are WSHSY and SAAADI.

This chain joins TRBV7-6 and TRBJ1-5; TRBD1 is a possible D gene (5 bases). CDR3 length: 16 residues. Trimming pared 4 bases from V and 1 base from J, leaving 14 bases between. CDR1 SGHVS and CDR2 FNYEAQ come from the germline V gene. CDR3 in DNA: TGTGCCAGCAGCTCCGGCGTTCGGGGGAGCAATCAGCCCCAGCATTTT. Translation: CASSSGVRGSNQPQHF.